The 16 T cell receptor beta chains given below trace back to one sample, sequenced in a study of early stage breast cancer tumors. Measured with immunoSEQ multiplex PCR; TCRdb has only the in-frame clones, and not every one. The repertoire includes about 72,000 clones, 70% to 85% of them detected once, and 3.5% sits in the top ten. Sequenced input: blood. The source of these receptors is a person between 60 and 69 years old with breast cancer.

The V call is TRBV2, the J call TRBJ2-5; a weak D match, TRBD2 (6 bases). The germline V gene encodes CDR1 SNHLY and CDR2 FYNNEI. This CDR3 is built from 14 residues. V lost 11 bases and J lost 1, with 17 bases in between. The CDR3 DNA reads TGTGCCGGCACTAGGACGCGGGGCCAAGAGACCCAGTACTTC. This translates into CAGTRTRGQETQYF.

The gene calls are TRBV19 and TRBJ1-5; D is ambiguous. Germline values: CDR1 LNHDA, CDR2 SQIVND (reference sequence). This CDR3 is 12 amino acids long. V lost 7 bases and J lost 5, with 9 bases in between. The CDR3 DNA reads TGTGCCAGTACCATAGGAGATCAGCCCCAGCATTTT. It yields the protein CASTIGDQPQHF.

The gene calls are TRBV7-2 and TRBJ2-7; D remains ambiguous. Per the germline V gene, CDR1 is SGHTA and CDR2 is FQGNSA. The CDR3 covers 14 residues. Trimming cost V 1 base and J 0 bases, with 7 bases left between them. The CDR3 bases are TGTGCCAGCAGCTTAGGACGGTACTCCTACGAGCAGTACTTC. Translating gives CASSLGRYSYEQYF.

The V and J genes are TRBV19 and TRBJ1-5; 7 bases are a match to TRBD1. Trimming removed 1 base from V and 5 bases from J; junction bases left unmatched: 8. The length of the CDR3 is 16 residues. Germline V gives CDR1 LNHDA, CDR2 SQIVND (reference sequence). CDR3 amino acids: CASSIGLGTGDQPQHF. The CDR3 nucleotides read TGTGCCAGTAGTATAGGGTTGGGAACAGGGGATCAGCCCCAGCATTTT. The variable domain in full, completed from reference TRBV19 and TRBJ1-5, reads DGGITQSPKYLFRKEGQNVTLSCEQNLNHDAMYWYRQDPGQGLRLIYYSQIVNDFQKGDIAEGYSVSREKKESFPLTVTSAQKNPTAFYLCASSIGLGTGDQPQHFGDGTRLSIL.

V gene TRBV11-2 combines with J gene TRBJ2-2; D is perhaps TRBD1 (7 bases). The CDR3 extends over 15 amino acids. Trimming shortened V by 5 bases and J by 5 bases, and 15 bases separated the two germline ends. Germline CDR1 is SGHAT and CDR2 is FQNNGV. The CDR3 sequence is CASSQLTGRTGELFF. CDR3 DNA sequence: TGTGCCAGCAGCCAATTGACAGGGAGGACCGGGGAGCTGTTTTTT.

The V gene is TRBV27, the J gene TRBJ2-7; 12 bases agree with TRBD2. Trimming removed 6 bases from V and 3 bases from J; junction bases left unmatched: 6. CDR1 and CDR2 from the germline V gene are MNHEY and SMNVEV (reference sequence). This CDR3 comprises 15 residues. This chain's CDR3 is CASRGLAGADYEQYF. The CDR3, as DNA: TGTGCCAGCAGGGGACTAGCGGGCGCGGACTACGAGCAGTACTTC.

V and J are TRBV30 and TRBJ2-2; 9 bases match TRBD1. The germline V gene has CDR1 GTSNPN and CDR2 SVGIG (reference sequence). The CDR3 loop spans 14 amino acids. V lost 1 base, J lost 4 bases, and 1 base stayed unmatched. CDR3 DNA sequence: TGTGCCTGGAGTGAGGACAGGGGCACCGGGGAGCTGTTTTTT. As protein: CAWSEDRGTGELFF.

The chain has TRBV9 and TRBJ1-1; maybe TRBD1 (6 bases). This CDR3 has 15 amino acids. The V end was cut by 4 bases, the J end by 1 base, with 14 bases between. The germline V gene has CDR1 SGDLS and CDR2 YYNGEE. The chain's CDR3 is CASSTTGIPNTEAFF. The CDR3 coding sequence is TGTGCCAGCAGCACAACAGGGATCCCGAACACTGAAGCTTTCTTT.

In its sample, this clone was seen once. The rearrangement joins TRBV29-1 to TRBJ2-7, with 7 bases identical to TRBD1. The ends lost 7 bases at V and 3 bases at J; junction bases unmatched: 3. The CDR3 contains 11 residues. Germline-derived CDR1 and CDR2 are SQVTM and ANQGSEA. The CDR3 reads CSGNRGYEQYF. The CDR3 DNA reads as TGCAGCGGGAACAGGGGCTACGAGCAGTACTTC.

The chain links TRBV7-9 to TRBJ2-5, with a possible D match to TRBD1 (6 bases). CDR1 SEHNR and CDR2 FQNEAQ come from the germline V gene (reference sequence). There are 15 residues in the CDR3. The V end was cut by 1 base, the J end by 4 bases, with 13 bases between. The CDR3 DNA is TGTGCCAGCAGCTTAGTACCAGGGGCGCGAGAGACCCAGTACTTC. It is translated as CASSLVPGARETQYF. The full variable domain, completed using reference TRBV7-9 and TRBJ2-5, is DTGVSQNPRHKITKRGQNVTFRCDPISEHNRLYWYRQTLGQGPEFLTYFQNEAQLEKSRLLSDRFSAERPKGSFSTLEIQRTEQGDSAMYLCASSLVPGARETQYFGPGTRLLVL.

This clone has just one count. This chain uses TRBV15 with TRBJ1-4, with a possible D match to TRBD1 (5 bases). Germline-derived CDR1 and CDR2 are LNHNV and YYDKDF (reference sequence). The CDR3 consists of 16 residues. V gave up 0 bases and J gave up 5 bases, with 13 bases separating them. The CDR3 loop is CATSRDPGTWNEKLFF. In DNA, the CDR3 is TGTGCCACCAGCAGAGATCCCGGGACCTGGAATGAAAAACTGTTTTTT.

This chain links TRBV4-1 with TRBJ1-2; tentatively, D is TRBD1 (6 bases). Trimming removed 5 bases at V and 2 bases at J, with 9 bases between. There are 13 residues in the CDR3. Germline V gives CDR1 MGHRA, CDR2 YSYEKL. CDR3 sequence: CASSWGGNYGYTF. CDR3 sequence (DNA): TGCGCCAGCAGCTGGGGGGGCAACTATGGCTACACCTTC.

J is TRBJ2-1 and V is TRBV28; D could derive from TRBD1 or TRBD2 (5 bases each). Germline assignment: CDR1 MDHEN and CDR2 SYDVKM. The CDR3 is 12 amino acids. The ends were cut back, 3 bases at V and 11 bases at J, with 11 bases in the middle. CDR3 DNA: TGTGCCAGCAGTTTTAGGGGACCAAAGCAGTTCTTC. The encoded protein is CASSFRGPKQFF.

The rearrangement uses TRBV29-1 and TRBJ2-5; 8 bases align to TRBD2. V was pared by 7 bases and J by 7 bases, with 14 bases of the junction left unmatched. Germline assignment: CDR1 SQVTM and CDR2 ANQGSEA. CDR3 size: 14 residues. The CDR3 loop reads CSGFGGGTGGTQYF. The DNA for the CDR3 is TGCAGCGGATTCGGGGGGGGTACGGGTGGGACCCAGTACTTC.

CDR3 sequence: CASSPGQAYQETQYF. CDR3 nucleotide sequence: TGTGCCAGCAGCCCGGGGCAGGCCTACCAAGAGACCCAGTACTTC. The chain is built from TRBV7-9 and TRBJ2-5; tentatively, D is TRBD1 or TRBD2 (5 bases each). The germline V gene has CDR1 SEHNR and CDR2 FQNEAQ (reference sequence). V lost 5 bases and J lost 0, with 13 bases in between. The CDR3 has 15 amino acids.

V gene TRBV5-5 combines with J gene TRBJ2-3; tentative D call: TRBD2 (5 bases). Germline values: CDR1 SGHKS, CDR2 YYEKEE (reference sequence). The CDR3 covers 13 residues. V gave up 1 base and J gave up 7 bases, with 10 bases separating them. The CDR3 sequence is CASSLSDLNTQYF. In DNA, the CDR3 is TGTGCCAGCAGCTTGTCGGACTTAAATACGCAGTATTTT.